One and the same sample provided the 29 T cell receptor beta chains below, sequenced in a study of shared clonotypes between healthy human individuals. Terminally differentiated effector memory CD45RA+ cells were left out of the naive CD8 fraction, which was CD45RO-negative and positively selected for CCR7. Some clones are missing from TCRdb's copy, which holds only in-frame ones; the method was immunoSEQ multiplex PCR. The sample contains some 2 million clones, less than 95% of which appear only once. The sample taken for sequencing was naive CD8+ T cells sorted from blood. The receptor source for this set is a man aged 18 to 29 in good health.

V usage is TRBV6-5 and J usage is TRBJ2-7; 9 bases fit TRBD1. Germline values: CDR1 MNHEY, CDR2 SVGAGI. Trimming took 6 bases from V and 1 from J; bases not matched to a gene: 4. The CDR3 contains 14 residues. The CDR3 here is CASRPGTGSYEQYF. The CDR3 nucleotides read TGTGCCAGCAGGCCCGGGACAGGGTCCTACGAGCAGTACTTC.

V and J are TRBV29-1 and TRBJ2-7; D may be TRBD1 (6 bases). This CDR3 is 12 amino acids long. The germline V gene encodes CDR1 SQVTM and CDR2 ANQGSEA. Trimming stripped 7 bases from V and 2 bases from J, with 12 bases between. The CDR3 DNA reads TGCAGCGGAGTCGGACAGACCTACGAGCAGTACTTC. It yields the protein CSGVGQTYEQYF.

This clone has just one count. The CDR3 DNA sequence: TGTGCCAGCAGTCCCGCCCAGGGGGCGCCCTATGGCTACACCTTC. Encoded protein: CASSPAQGAPYGYTF. The chain couples TRBV27 to TRBJ1-2, with 8 bases aligning to TRBD1. This CDR3 has 15 amino acids. Losses at the gene ends were 5 bases for V and 4 bases for J; bases not matched to a gene: 9. CDR1 MNHEY and CDR2 SMNVEV come from the germline V gene (reference sequence).

The J gene is TRBJ2-5, the V gene TRBV4-1, with a tentative D call TRBD2 (5 bases). The length of the CDR3 is 15 residues. V dropped 4 bases and J dropped 5 bases, with 17 bases sitting between them. Per the germline V gene, CDR1 is MGHRA and CDR2 is YSYEKL. CDR3 in amino acids: CASSREFVGGETQYF. In nucleotides, the CDR3 is TGCGCCAGCAGCCGGGAGTTTGTAGGTGGGGAGACCCAGTACTTC.

The V call is TRBV9, the J call TRBJ1-2; 8 bases fit TRBD1. Germline CDR1 reads SGDLS; CDR2 reads YYNGEE. V trimming: 4 bases; J trimming: 2 bases; junction bases outside the gene matches: 4. The CDR3 spans 14 residues. The CDR3 loop is CASSTGQGNYGYTF. CDR3 sequence (DNA): TGTGCCAGCAGCACTGGACAGGGAAACTATGGCTACACCTTC.

The chain joins TRBV6-5 to TRBJ2-7; D might be TRBD1 (6 bases). V was pared by 0 bases and J by 3 bases, with 15 bases between. This CDR3 contains 16 residues. The germline CDR1 and CDR2 sequences are MNHEY and SVGAGI. CDR3 nucleotides: TGTGCCAGCAGTTACTCCGATGGGACACTCAGCTACGAGCAGTACTTC. Its translation is CASSYSDGTLSYEQYF.

The gene calls are TRBV5-6 and TRBJ2-7, with a tentative D call TRBD1 (5 bases). The CDR3 is 16 amino acids. Germline loops: CDR1 SGHDT, CDR2 YYEEEE. V shed 4 bases and J shed 2 bases, with 19 bases lying between them. This CDR3 reads CASSGTGIGVPYEQYF. As DNA, the CDR3 is TGTGCCAGCAGCGGAACAGGTATTGGGGTTCCCTACGAGCAGTACTTC.

V and J are TRBV9 and TRBJ1-4, with D possibly matching TRBD1 (5 bases). This CDR3 region has 16 residues. V was pared by 4 bases and J by 3 bases, with 16 bases between. Germline V gives CDR1 SGDLS, CDR2 YYNGEE. CDR3 sequence (DNA): TGTGCCAGCAGCCAATCCGTGACGGGGGCTAATGAAAAACTGTTTTTT. It translates to CASSQSVTGANEKLFF.

This chain connects TRBV27 to TRBJ2-1, with D perhaps TRBD2 (6 bases). This CDR3 spans 19 amino acids. Per the germline V gene, CDR1 is MNHEY and CDR2 is SMNVEV (reference sequence). Trimming left V 1 base short and J 2 bases short, with 21 bases between. The CDR3 protein is CASSLFPGTGSGAYNEQFF. The DNA for the CDR3 is TGTGCCAGCAGTTTATTCCCCGGGACTGGGTCGGGCGCCTACAATGAGCAGTTCTTC.

The J gene is TRBJ2-7, the V gene TRBV11-2; possibly TRBD1 for D (5 bases). V dropped 1 base and J dropped 0 bases, with 16 bases sitting between them. CDR1 is SGHAT, CDR2 FQNNGV, per germline. The CDR3 totals 17 residues. This CDR3 is CASSLAGAGVLSYEQYF. The CDR3 DNA reads TGTGCCAGCAGCTTAGCTGGGGCTGGGGTCCTCTCCTACGAGCAGTACTTC. Complete variable domain (other parts from reference TRBV11-2 and TRBJ2-7): EAGVAQSPRYKIIEKRQSVAFWCNPISGHATLYWYQQILGQGPKLLIQFQNNGVVDDSQLPKDRFSAERLKGVDSTLKIQPAKLEDSAVYLCASSLAGAGVLSYEQYFGPGTRLTVT.

This chain links TRBV10-2 with TRBJ2-7; 10 bases are a match to TRBD2. The germline V gene has CDR1 WSHSY and CDR2 SAAADI. V lost 7 bases, J lost 6 bases, and 9 bases stayed unmatched. The CDR3 consists of 14 residues. This CDR3 reads CASMERGGHIEQYF. The CDR3 nucleotides read TGCGCCAGCATGGAGCGGGGGGGCCACATCGAGCAGTACTTC.

The chain carries TRBV6-6 and TRBJ2-7, with a possible D match to TRBD1 (6 bases). From germline, CDR1 is MNHNY and CDR2 SVGAGI (reference sequence). The germline V and J ends were trimmed by 2 bases and 6 bases, with 11 bases remaining between them. This CDR3 is 13 amino acids long. Written as DNA, the CDR3 is TGTGCCAGCAGTTACCCCGGACAGCCCGAGCAGTACTTC. Translation gives CASSYPGQPEQYF.

Worth noting for this clone: This CDR3 is also generated by other DNA sequences in the sample. The chain uses TRBV9 and TRBJ2-7; 9 positions agree with TRBD2. V lost 0 bases and J lost 3; bases outside the gene matches: 1. Germline V gene sequence: CDR1 SGDLS, CDR2 YYNGEE. CDR3 length: 14 amino acids. CDR3: CASSVASGDYEQYF. The DNA for the CDR3 is TGTGCCAGCAGCGTAGCTAGCGGGGACTACGAGCAGTACTTC.

The genes are TRBV19 and TRBJ2-3; D ambiguous. V gave up 5 bases and J gave up 4 bases, with 10 bases separating them. Germline V gene data show CDR1 as LNHDA and CDR2 as SQIVND (reference sequence). This CDR3 comprises 13 residues. In DNA form, the CDR3 reads TGTGCCAGTAGTCCTCCCCAGCCAGATACGCAGTATTTT. This codes for CASSPPQPDTQYF.

The chain has TRBV2 and TRBJ2-5; no definite D call. The V end was cut by 3 bases, the J end by 4 bases, with 15 bases between. Germline CDR1 and CDR2: SNHLY and FYNNEI. The CDR3 runs 15 residues. The CDR3 loop is CASSEVQVLRETQYF. DNA of the CDR3: TGTGCCAGCAGTGAGGTCCAGGTCCTGAGAGAGACCCAGTACTTC.

The chain links TRBV7-9 to TRBJ2-5, with D maybe TRBD1 (6 bases). Per germline, CDR1 SEHNR and CDR2 FQNEAQ (reference sequence). V lost 6 bases and J 2 bases, leaving 22 bases between the germline ends. This CDR3 region has 17 residues. In DNA form, the CDR3 reads TGTGCCAGCAGTTCACCCCCCGGGACACCTTATCAAGAGACCCAGTACTTC. It encodes CASSSPPGTPYQETQYF.

This clone has a single count. The rearrangement links TRBV27 to TRBJ2-7, with 7 bases matching TRBD1. Germline V gene sequence: CDR1 MNHEY, CDR2 SMNVEV (reference sequence). Trimming cost V 8 bases and J 3 bases; bases outside gene matches: 10. This CDR3 comprises 14 residues. CDR3 sequence reads: CASQFSPGGYEQYF. The CDR3 nucleotides read TGTGCCAGCCAATTTTCTCCAGGGGGCTACGAGCAGTACTTC.

The gene calls are TRBV7-2 and TRBJ2-1; tentative D call: TRBD2 (6 bases). Between the trimmed V and J ends, which lost 0 bases and 0 bases, there was a span of 9 bases. Germline V gene lookup returns CDR1 SGHTA and CDR2 FQGNSA. CDR3 length: 16 amino acids. CDR3 nucleotides: TGTGCCAGCAGCTTAGCTTTAGCGGTCTCCTACAATGAGCAGTTCTTC. Translated, it gives CASSLALAVSYNEQFF. The whole variable domain, remainder taken from reference TRBV7-2 and TRBJ2-1, is GAGVSQSPSNKVTEKGKDVELRCDPISGHTALYWYRQSLGQGLEFLIYFQGNSAPDKSGLPSDRFSAERTGGSVSTLTIQRTQQEDSAVYLCASSLALAVSYNEQFFGPGTRLTVL.

The chain combines TRBV5-5 with TRBJ2-7; no firm D call. This CDR3 is built from 14 residues. Looked up from germline, CDR1 is SGHKS and CDR2 is YYEKEE (reference sequence). Trimming shortened V by 4 bases and J by 0 bases, and 11 bases separated the two germline ends. The CDR3 DNA is TGTGCCAGCAGCCTAACACGAGTCTCCTACGAGCAGTACTTC. Encoded protein: CASSLTRVSYEQYF.

This clone was found once. The chain carries TRBV6-6 and TRBJ1-5; D is uncertain. Per the germline V gene, CDR1 is MNHNY and CDR2 is SVGAGI (reference sequence). The CDR3 runs to 13 residues. V gave up 5 bases and J gave up 7 bases, with 12 bases separating them. The CDR3 is CASSHLAAQPQHF. The CDR3 bases are TGTGCCAGCAGTCACCTGGCGGCCCAGCCCCAGCATTTT.

J is TRBJ2-7 and V is TRBV4-2, with D possibly TRBD2 on 7 matching bases. The CDR3 is made up of 17 amino acids. Germline lookup yields CDR1 LGHNA and CDR2 YNFKEQ. Trimming left V 4 bases short and J 1 base short, with 20 bases between. The CDR3 coding sequence is TGTGCCAGCAGCCCCGGGGGCAGCGGGGCCTTTTCCTACGAGCAGTACTTC. It codes for CASSPGGSGAFSYEQYF.

The J gene is TRBJ2-2, the V gene TRBV9; the match to TRBD1 covers 7 bases. The ends lost 4 bases at V and 4 bases at J; junction bases unmatched: 7. The CDR3 has 15 residues. CDR1 SGDLS and CDR2 YYNGEE come from the germline V gene. CDR3 protein: CASSPPGTATGELFF. The CDR3 DNA reads TGTGCCAGCAGCCCCCCCGGGACAGCCACCGGGGAGCTGTTTTTT.

As regards this clone: Different DNA sequences within this sample yield the same CDR3. The chain joins TRBV18 to TRBJ1-1; no reliable D call. With 6 bases removed from V and 0 bases from J, the gap between germline ends came to 5 bases. Germline values: CDR1 KGHSH, CDR2 LQKENI. The CDR3 covers 12 residues. CDR3 nucleotides: TGTGCCAGCTCCCCTATGAACACTGAAGCTTTCTTT. Translating gives CASSPMNTEAFF.

J is TRBJ1-5 and V is TRBV28, with unresolved D. The CDR3 is made up of 14 amino acids. Germline assignment: CDR1 MDHEN and CDR2 SYDVKM. V was trimmed by 8 bases and J by 0 bases, leaving 11 bases between them. This chain's CDR3 is CASEGLDSNQPQHF. CDR3 DNA sequence: TGTGCCAGCGAAGGGCTCGATAGCAATCAGCCCCAGCATTTT.

The chain couples TRBV5-4 to TRBJ2-4; the D call may be TRBD1 or TRBD2 (6 bases each). Trimming stripped 5 bases from V and 8 bases from J, with 14 bases between. CDR3 length: 13 amino acids. Germline loops: CDR1 SGHNT, CDR2 YYREEE (reference sequence). The CDR3 is CASSFGGGDIQYF. The CDR3 coding sequence is TGTGCCAGCAGTTTTGGGGGCGGGGACATTCAGTACTTC.

The chain is built from TRBV5-1 and TRBJ2-7, with TRBD2 matching 14 bases. The CDR3 covers 18 residues. The V and J ends lost 4 bases and 3 bases, in that order; junction bases with no gene match: 12. In germline, CDR1 is SGHRS, CDR2 YFSETQ. CDR3: CASSEGLAGADPHYEQYF. The CDR3 nucleotides are TGCGCCAGCAGCGAGGGACTAGCGGGGGCCGACCCCCACTACGAGCAGTACTTC.

The V call is TRBV30, the J call TRBJ1-1; D is ambiguous. Looked up from germline, CDR1 is GTSNPN and CDR2 is SVGIG (reference sequence). This CDR3 spans 13 amino acids. Between the trimmed V and J ends, which lost 0 bases and 1 base, there was a span of 6 bases. In nucleotides, the CDR3 is TGTGCCTGGAGTGTGGCACCGAACACTGAAGCTTTCTTT. Its protein product is CAWSVAPNTEAFF.

The rearrangement links TRBV9 to TRBJ1-2; D not resolved. V lost 0 bases to trimming and J lost 4 bases, with 7 bases between them. Germline CDR1 is SGDLS and CDR2 is YYNGEE. This CDR3 comprises 13 residues. The CDR3 spells CASSVARIYGYTF. CDR3 in DNA: TGTGCCAGCAGCGTAGCGCGGATCTATGGCTACACCTTC.

CDR3 coding DNA: TGTGCCAGCCTCCGGGGCACAGATACGCAGTATTTT. It codes for CASLRGTDTQYF. The rearrangement joins TRBV28 to TRBJ2-3; no clear D. The germline CDR1 and CDR2 sequences are MDHEN and SYDVKM. Trimming stripped 8 bases from V and 1 base from J, with 7 bases between. This CDR3 is 12 amino acids long.